Sequencing of this T cell receptor beta chain was carried out in a study of T cell repertoires in cytomegalovirus infection. In the study overall: Public TCR beta signature analysis indicated the presence of both CMV infection and matching HLA type. Study-wide results and caveats: Dominant in the ex vivo response were TCR beta clonotypes restricted by HLA-C and specific for CMV.

TCRdb processed the reads anew with MiXCR; each CDR3 protein has one entry. The data contain 35,000 to 55,000 distinct CDR3 sequences, 20% of them singletons. The V gene's germline CDR1 is DFQATT and CDR2 SNEGSKA (reference sequence). CDR3 length: 12 amino acids. V dropped 5 bases and J dropped 4 bases, with 11 bases sitting between them. This clonotype was counted only a few times. Antigen unknown. V is TRBV20-1 and J is TRBJ1-1, with a possible D match to TRBD1 (5 bases). The receptor was derived from a human donor in good health (CMV status not recorded). Some clones in this sample may be carry-over from other donors' samples. The sequenced material came from PBMCs, sequenced either directly or after in vitro stimulation (not recorded which). The CDR3 DNA reads as TGCAGTGCTCCTCAAAGGGGCACTGAAGCTTTCTTT. This encodes CSAPQRGTEAFF.